What follows describes a single T cell receptor (beta chain). The data were obtained in a study of blood T cell repertoires in COVID-19. Looking at the study overall: From the United States, Italy and Spain came samples of acute and convalescent COVID-19.

Authors' data handling: Scientists estimated how many nucleated cells there were by amplifying reference gene primers. Only in-frame clones appear in the TCRdb table, and some are missing; sequencing was by immunoSEQ multiplex PCR. The V and J calls and clone size were taken over from that table, and D and trimming were inferred from the DNA. This sample has approximately 300,000 clones, with about nine tenths found just once. Participants were aged roughly 18 to 89 years from roughly 25 US areas. Cohorts were based on clinical histories the participants reported. Germline V CDR1 and CDR2: SGHNT, YYREEE (reference sequence). With 1 base removed from V and 1 base from J, the gap between germline ends came to 9 bases. This CDR3 has 16 amino acids.

Sequencing used PBMCs or T cells enriched from blood (not recorded which). The TCR was taken from a man aged 55 to 70 who had recovered from COVID-19. V gene TRBV5-4 combines with J gene TRBJ2-6; TRBD2 is a possible D gene (6 bases). The CDR3 sequence is CASSLPRGSGANVLTF. As DNA, the CDR3 is TGTGCCAGCAGCTTGCCCCGGGGGTCTGGGGCCAACGTCCTGACTTTC.